Each of the 17 T cell receptor beta chains below was sequenced from the same sample in a study of T cells after posttransplantation cyclophosphamide. The table came from immunoSEQ multiplex PCR; TCRdb's copy has only in-frame clones and leaves some out. The sample includes some 7,400 clones, around 78% of them seen just once. Sequencing used memory CD4+ T cells sorted from blood. The receptors originated from a woman aged 50 to 60 in good health and a related stem cell transplant donor.

The chain is built from TRBV28 and TRBJ2-5; 9 positions agree with TRBD1. The J call is doubtful: the DNA matches TRBJ2-7 better. This CDR3 comprises 14 residues. From germline, CDR1 is MDHEN and CDR2 SYDVKM. This CDR3 is CASTLSTGGAEQYF. CDR3 DNA: TGTGCCAGCACACTCTCAACAGGGGGCGCCGAGCAGTACTTC.

In its sample, this clone was seen a few times. The V call is TRBV2, the J call TRBJ2-2; 12 nucleotides line up with TRBD2. The CDR3 has 15 residues. V trimming: 7 bases; J trimming: 7 bases; junction bases outside the gene matches: 7. The germline V gene has CDR1 SNHLY and CDR2 FYNNEI. CDR3 sequence: CASTPLAGGGGELFF. The DNA for the CDR3 is TGTGCCAGCACCCCACTAGCGGGAGGTGGCGGGGAGCTGTTTTTT.

The sample holds one count of this clone. The chain combines TRBV27 with TRBJ2-5, with TRBD1 matching over 8 bases. The DNA matches TRBJ2-7 better at its end, which makes the J call doubtful. The CDR3 has 15 residues. Per germline, CDR1 MNHEY and CDR2 SMNVEV (reference sequence). CDR3 protein: CASRRGTGAVYEQYF. DNA for the CDR3: TGTGCCAGCAGGCGCGGGACAGGTGCTGTGTACGAGCAGTACTTC.

The rearrangement uses TRBV10-1 and TRBJ2-5, with 10 nucleotides matching TRBD2. Trimming cost V 3 bases and J 5 bases; bases outside gene matches: 6. The germline gives CDR1 WNHNN, CDR2 SYGVQD (reference sequence). CDR3 length: 15 residues. CDR3 nucleotide sequence: TGCGCCAGCAGTGATCAGCGGGAGGGGTCGGAGACCCAGTACTTC. Protein product: CASSDQREGSETQYF.

This clone was detected once. V gene TRBV18 combines with J gene TRBJ2-7; D possibly corresponds to TRBD1 (6 bases). This CDR3 is 16 amino acids long. V lost 3 bases, J lost 2 bases, and 17 bases lay in between. The V gene's germline CDR1 is KGHSH and CDR2 LQKENI. The CDR3 DNA reads as TGTGCCAGCTCACCCGAGGACAGTAAAATAACCTACGAGCAGTACTTC. It yields the protein CASSPEDSKITYEQYF.

This chain connects TRBV30 to TRBJ1-2; 8 nucleotides align to TRBD1. CDR1 and CDR2 from the germline V gene are GTSNPN and SVGIG (reference sequence). V lost 1 base, J lost 7 bases, and 5 bases stayed unmatched. The CDR3 is 13 amino acids. The CDR3: CAWSAPGGSGYTF. CDR3 coding DNA: TGTGCCTGGAGTGCCCCAGGGGGCAGTGGCTACACCTTC. The whole variable domain, filled in from reference TRBV30 and TRBJ1-2, reads SQTIHQWPATLVQPVGSPLSLECTVEGTSNPNLYWYRQAAGRGLQLLFYSVGIGQISSEVPQNLSASRPQDRQFILSSKKLLLSDSGFYLCAWSAPGGSGYTFGSGTRLTVV.

J is TRBJ1-2 and V is TRBV5-6; TRBD1 matches at 7 bases. The trim removed 4 bases at V and 4 bases at J, leaving 22 bases unmatched. There are 19 residues in the CDR3. The germline CDR1 and CDR2 sequences are SGHDT and YYEEEE. The CDR3 DNA reads as TGTGCCAGCAGCCACACTGCGACAGGGAGCTTCGGGTTTGGCTATGGCTACACCTTC. Encoded protein: CASSHTATGSFGFGYGYTF.

The chain recombines TRBV5-4 with TRBJ2-1; 7 nucleotides line up with TRBD2. This CDR3 spans 18 amino acids. Germline assignment: CDR1 SGHNT and CDR2 YYREEE (reference sequence). V shed 0 bases and J 4 bases; nucleotides not matched to a gene: 13. The CDR3 DNA sequence: TGTGCCAGCAGCTTGGCCGTTGCGGGAGATGGGGGGTACAATGAGCAGTTCTTC. Its protein is CASSLAVAGDGGYNEQFF.

This sequence joins TRBV5-1 and TRBJ1-2, with D unresolved. This CDR3 spans 12 amino acids. The germline V gene encodes CDR1 SGHRS and CDR2 YFSETQ. The V end lost 4 bases, the J end lost 8 bases, and 12 bases lay between the germline ends. Written as DNA, the CDR3 is TGCGCCAGCAGCGCGACTACGGTCGGCTACACCTTC. It encodes CASSATTVGYTF.

The rearrangement joins TRBV7-8 to TRBJ2-7; 10 bases are a match to TRBD2. The germline CDR1 and CDR2 sequences are SGHVS and FQNEAQ. CDR3 length: 18 residues. V gave up 5 bases and J gave up 2 bases; unmatched junction bases: 15. CDR3 sequence (DNA): TGTGCCAGCAGCGCCCTCTCCCTCTCAGCGGGAGGGCCCTACGAGCAGTACTTC. Protein product: CASSALSLSAGGPYEQYF.

This rearrangement joins TRBV5-1 to TRBJ2-7; 8 bases align to TRBD2. There are 15 residues in the CDR3. The germline CDR1 and CDR2 sequences are SGHRS and YFSETQ. V trimming: 2 bases; J trimming: 4 bases; junction bases outside the gene matches: 8. CDR3 residues: CASSFTPGGEYEQYF. In DNA form, the CDR3 reads TGCGCCAGCAGCTTTACCCCGGGAGGGGAATACGAGCAGTACTTC.

The genes are TRBV7-9 and TRBJ2-5; tentative D call: TRBD1 (6 bases). Germline CDR1 and CDR2: SEHNR and FQNEAQ (reference sequence). This CDR3 region has 15 residues. The V and J ends lost 4 bases and 4 bases respectively, with 16 bases between them. In DNA form, the CDR3 reads TGTGCCAGCAGCTCAACCGTCCGAGGGGGAGAGACCCAGTACTTC. It encodes CASSSTVRGGETQYF.

This chain uses TRBV18 with TRBJ1-1, with D possibly TRBD1 on 5 matching bases. The V end was cut by 3 bases, the J end by 4 bases, with 15 bases between. CDR1 KGHSH and CDR2 LQKENI come from the germline V gene. This CDR3 has 15 residues. This CDR3 is CASSPQDIIFTEAFF. In DNA, the CDR3 is TGTGCCAGCTCACCCCAGGACATCATCTTCACTGAAGCTTTCTTT.

This clone was recorded a few times. The chain carries TRBV2 and TRBJ2-7; 10 nucleotides agree with TRBD2. The CDR3 extends over 14 amino acids. Germline V CDR1 and CDR2: SNHLY, FYNNEI. V shed 8 bases and J 5 bases; nucleotides not matched to a gene: 9. As DNA, the CDR3 is TGTGCCAGCTCTGGGGCTAGCGGGAGACACGAGCAGTACTTC. Its translation: CASSGASGRHEQYF.

The rearrangement links TRBV30 to TRBJ2-2; no reliable D call. The V end lost 4 bases, the J end lost 0 bases, and 3 bases lay between the germline ends. The CDR3 consists of 12 residues. From germline, CDR1 is GTSNPN and CDR2 SVGIG (reference sequence). Here the CDR3 reads CAWTANTGELFF. The CDR3 bases are TGTGCCTGGACAGCGAACACCGGGGAGCTGTTTTTT.

The sample holds one count of this clone. This chain joins TRBV4-1 and TRBJ1-1, with D maybe TRBD1 (5 bases). The CDR3 spans 16 residues. Per germline, CDR1 MGHRA and CDR2 YSYEKL. The V end lost 1 base, the J end lost 1 base, and 13 bases lay between the germline ends. CDR3 bases: TGCGCCAGCAGCCAAGCCTCAAGGGGCGGGAACACTGAAGCTTTCTTT. Translation gives CASSQASRGGNTEAFF.

This rearrangement joins TRBV28 to TRBJ2-2; TRBD2 matches 7 bases. This CDR3 spans 13 amino acids. The germline gives CDR1 MDHEN, CDR2 SYDVKM. Trimming removed 2 bases from V and 6 bases from J; junction bases left unmatched: 0. CDR3 sequence (DNA): TGTGCCAGCAGTTTACGGGGGGCCGGGGAGCTGTTTTTT. It is translated as CASSLRGAGELFF.